This entry is about one T cell receptor beta chain. The specificity of this receptor is unknown. This sample stems from a study of cytomegalovirus exposure and HLA in healthy donors listed by TCRdb under 2017. Notes on the research overall: According to an earlier analysis of 587 of the donors, about 179 million T cells yielded over 90 million unique TCR beta sequences and 276 Gb of sequence data. Roughly 300 gigabases of sequencing data and approximately 85 million unique TCR sequences were included in an early release covering several hundred HLA-typed donors. Of the roughly 400 genotyped donors, about 80% fell in the genetic ancestry cluster associated with self-reported Caucasian donors. The aim of the study was to test whether cataloging public T cell receptors could identify signatures of past pathogen exposure. The T cell repertoires of 666 subjects were profiled by immunosequencing and related to cytomegalovirus serostatus. A separate validation cohort of 90 to 150 different subjects was used in addition to the roughly 720-subject first cohort. To predict cytomegalovirus infection status, the study brought together high-throughput TCR immunosequencing, statistical association of individual TCRs with disease status, and machine learning. A later analysis re-analyzed previously published TCR beta repertoires from 666 donors and added high-resolution HLA genotyping to study TCR occurrence patterns. Rather than drawing on any new phenotypic data, the later analysis identified candidate immune exposures from TCR beta sequences and the way those sequences occurred across donors. An earlier analysis of about 620 of the donors applied high-throughput TCR beta sequencing to assess whether each TCR beta V gene segment acted as functional or pseudogenic. Donor age, sex, ethnicity and CMV serostatus were compiled alongside the repertoire data. A later genetic analysis took genome-wide SNP genotypes for about 60% of the roughly 670 donors and used that subset as a discovery cohort. All discovery cohort repertoires had been generated on a single sequencing platform. Class I and class II HLA loci were covered by the typing at four-digit resolution. Typing coverage varied by locus: roughly 629-630 donors for A, B, C, DRB1 and DQB1; roughly 520 for DQA1; 606 for DPA1; approximately 470 for DPB1. Four to six DR-DQ haplotypes were handled as single units for association and clustering, since linkage in the cohort was strong. Among a few hundred genotyped donors of the cohort, an average of approximately 240,000 unique TCR beta nucleotide sequences were sequenced per donor, roughly 20% of them non-productive.

The cohort consisted of approximately 690 healthy bone marrow donors. Cohort members were all nominally healthy when sampled, although unrecorded immune exposures were likely present. The donor was CMV seronegative and belonged to the group of 352 seronegative cohort members. Every donor gave a peripheral blood sample, and the peripheral blood mononuclear cells from that sample were used for TCR beta sequencing. The Qiagen DNeasy Blood Extraction Kit was used to extract genomic DNA from the blood cell samples. Overall results and qualifications from the work: When HLA alleles, especially DR and DQ, strongly co-occurred, TCR associations were difficult to assign to individual alleles. The sequencing pipeline was judged likely to have produced a cluster of highly shared sequence variants as a technical artifact. In an earlier analysis of 587 of the donors, most TCR beta V segments were observed in productive rearrangements about 87% or about 30% of the time, broadly matching IMGT annotations. Because HLA typing was missing for some donors at each locus, association tests included only the typed subset. A total of 164 TCR beta chains were listed by the study as associated with cytomegalovirus. The 87-base-pair reads could not distinguish some IMGT-functional V segments, including TRBV6-2 and TRBV6-3, so those segments were excluded. Most CMV-associated TCR beta chains appeared to be HLA-restricted in a later analysis, and the HLA associations seemed to be driven largely by CMV exposure. In a later analysis, several top co-occurrence clusters were reported to appear linked to parvovirus B19, influenza, CMV and Epstein-Barr virus. A further reported finding was that TCR beta sequences accurately predicted the HLA-A and HLA-B alleles for most subjects in the first cohort. Only TCR beta chains were sequenced in this cohort, and the absence of alpha or paired-chain data limited detectable features. Cytomegalovirus status was reported to be diagnosed by the classifier with high specificity and sensitivity in both the original and validation cohorts. The only immune exposure information available for the cohort was CMV serostatus. A later analysis found that HLA-associated TCR beta chains were more clonally expanded and had lower generation probabilities than equally common non-associated chains. A later analysis found that TCR association rates varied across HLA loci, with DRB1 alleles showing the most associated TCRs and HLA-C alleles the fewest. It was suggested by the authors that the approach could potentially be generalized to other disease states and immunological phenotypes. Presence/absence analyses assumed roughly uniform sequencing depth across donors, an assumption that may not hold. Most TCR sequences were seen in very few donors, while some public TCRs were found in many individuals. Because counts were too low, roughly 17 rarely observed V segments, including chromosome 9 orphons, were left out of the earlier analysis of several hundred of the donors. In vitro tests confirmed that a few of the cytomegalovirus-associated TCR beta chains recognize cytomegalovirus antigens. At a false discovery rate of 0.05, a later analysis linked about 16,000 TCR beta sequences to specific HLA alleles. A later genetic analysis associated a missense DCLRE1C variant with V-gene and J-gene trimming of TCR beta chains, and an independent cohort replicated the association. Correlated functional status among segregating V segments might be attributable to linkage disequilibrium, but an unknown experimental factor could not be ruled out. Compared with the approximately 700-donor mean, donors in an Asian-associated ancestry cluster had fewer N-insertions in productive TCRs, according to a later genetic analysis.

The method behind the library was the immunoSEQ multiplex PCR assay. A mixture of 60 forward primers for TCR Vbeta segments and 13 reverse primers for TCR Jbeta segments was used in the multiplex PCR. A multiplex PCR assay on genomic DNA amplified the CDR3 region of rearranged TCR beta genes. The Illumina HiSeq System was used to sequence the amplified TCR beta libraries as 87-base-pair reads. The source study handled its data this way. A later analysis tallied around 82 million unique TCR beta chains across the 550 to 850 repertoires, and some 10 million of those chains were shared by two or more donors. A nearest-neighbor algorithm error-corrected the raw reads and collapsed the reads into unique sequences, merging closely related sequences to remove PCR and sequencing errors. V, D and J gene segments were assigned by aligning CDR3 sequences to IMGT reference sequences. For a sequence to be retained, a match of at least six nucleotides to both a V gene segment and a J gene segment was required. Rearrangements were classified as productive when the CDR3 lacked stop codons and remained in frame with V and J, and all other rearrangements were classified as non-productive. CDR3 was defined by IMGT convention, running from the second conserved V-encoded cysteine to the conserved J-encoded phenylalanine. The earlier analysis of about 500 of the donors excluded sequences that lacked an unambiguous match to a single V gene segment. An earlier analysis of several hundred of the donors classified V segments as functional when productive rearrangements were above 56.7% and as segregating when the standard deviation between donors was above 5%. A statistical classification framework was built for diagnosing cytomegalovirus status from the catalog of TCR beta chain sequences. In a later analysis, V and J genes were assigned by comparing TCR nucleotide sequences against IMGT/GENE-DB human TR gene sequences. A later analysis assigned CDR3 sequences and most-parsimonious VDJ recombination scenarios with the TCRdist pipeline. In a later analysis, each TCR beta chain was defined by its CDR3 amino acid sequence together with its V-gene family, and reads without a unique V-gene family were excluded. In a later analysis, several hundred highly shared, low-generation-probability nucleotide sequences were removed to address suspected cross-contamination and a sequencing artifact. In a later analysis, a clonal expansion index was calculated for each public chain from normalized within-repertoire ranks of inferred template counts. Generation probabilities in a later analysis came from a VDJ recombination model fitted to out-of-frame rearrangements, and those results were checked against IGoR. In a later analysis, TCR-TCR, TCR-HLA and TCR-CMV co-occurrence was scored with hypergeometric tests, and a repertoire-size bias correction was applied to TCR pairs. False discovery rates were estimated in a later analysis by permuting HLA or CMV assignments 20 times. In a later analysis, co-occurring TCRs were grouped with DBSCAN, and TCRdist sequence similarity was added when clustering was performed within HLA-allele-positive subsets. Co-occurrence clustering excluded repertoires with fewer than 30,000 or more than 120,000 public chains, plus five with anomalous nucleotide sharing. The immuneACCESS repertoire file appears here via TCRdb, limited to in-frame rearrangements. These files lack a portion of the clones; in checked studies, under half of the deficit traces to unresolved V genes, and the cause of the others is not known. For V, J and clone size, that table is used; D and trimming come from the DNA. This sample's table has entries for more than 40,000 clones. 2% to 2.5% of the sample goes to the ten largest clones.

Compared with germline, V lacks 3 bases and J lacks 2 bases; bases without a gene match: 2. For CDR1 and CDR2, the germline V gene lists WSHSY and SAAADI. The CDR3 measures 14 amino acids from cysteine to phenylalanine. The retained sequence is limited to the CDR3, 42 bases, with the frame set at the first base. Sequenced input: PBMCs. This receptor was obtained from a woman in her thirties or forties in good health and CMV-seronegative. Rearrangement joined TRBV10-2 to TRBJ2-7, and 9 bases in between align with TRBD2. The DNA sequence is given as TGCGCCAGCAGTGACAGCGGGGGGACCTACGAGCAGTACTTC. Translated, this gives CASSDSGGTYEQYF.